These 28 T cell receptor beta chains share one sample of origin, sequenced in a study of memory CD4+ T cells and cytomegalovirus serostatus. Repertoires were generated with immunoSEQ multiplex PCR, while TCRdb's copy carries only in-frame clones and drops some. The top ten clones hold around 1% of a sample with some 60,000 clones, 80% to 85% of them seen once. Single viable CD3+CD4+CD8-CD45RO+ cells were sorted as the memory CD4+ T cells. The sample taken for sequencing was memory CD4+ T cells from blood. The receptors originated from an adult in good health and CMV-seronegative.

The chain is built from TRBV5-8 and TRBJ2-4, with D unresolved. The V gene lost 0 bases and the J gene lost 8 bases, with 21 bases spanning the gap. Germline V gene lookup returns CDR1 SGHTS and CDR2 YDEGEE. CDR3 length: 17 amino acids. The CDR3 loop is CASSLGRMARSPDIQYF. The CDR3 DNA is TGTGCCAGCAGCTTGGGACGGATGGCGCGGTCCCCGGACATTCAGTACTTC. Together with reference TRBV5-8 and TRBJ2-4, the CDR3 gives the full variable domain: EAGVTQSPTHLIKTRGQQATLRCSPISGHTSVYWYQQALGLGLQFLLWYDEGEERNRGNFPPRFSGRQFPNYSSELNVNALELEDSALYLCASSLGRMARSPDIQYFGAGTRLSVL.

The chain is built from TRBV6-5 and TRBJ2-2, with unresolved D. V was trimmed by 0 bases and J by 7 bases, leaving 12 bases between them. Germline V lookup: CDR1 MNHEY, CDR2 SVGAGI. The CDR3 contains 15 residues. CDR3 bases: TGTGCCAGCAGTTACTCGATGGGCACGGGCGGGGAGCTGTTTTTT. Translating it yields CASSYSMGTGGELFF.

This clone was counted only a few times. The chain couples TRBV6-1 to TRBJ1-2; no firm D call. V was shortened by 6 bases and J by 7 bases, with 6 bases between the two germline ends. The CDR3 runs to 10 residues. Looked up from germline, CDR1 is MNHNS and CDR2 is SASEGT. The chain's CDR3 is CASSPGGYTF. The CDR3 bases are TGTGCCAGCAGCCCAGGTGGCTACACCTTC.

The CDR3 nucleotides read TGTGCCAGCAGCCTCTACAGGGGGAACAATGAGCAGTTCTTC. Its translation: CASSLYRGNNEQFF. The chain employs TRBV7-2 and TRBJ2-1; 8 bases fit TRBD1. Germline-derived CDR1 and CDR2 are SGHTA and FQGNSA. The CDR3 has 14 residues. With V trimmed by 5 bases and J by 5 bases, 5 bases remained unmatched.

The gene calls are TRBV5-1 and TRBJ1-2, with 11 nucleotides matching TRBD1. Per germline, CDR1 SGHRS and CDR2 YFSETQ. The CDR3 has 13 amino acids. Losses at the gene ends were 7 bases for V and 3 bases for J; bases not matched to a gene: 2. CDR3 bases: TGCGCCAGCGGGGACAGGGGGGACTATGGCTACACCTTC. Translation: CASGDRGDYGYTF.

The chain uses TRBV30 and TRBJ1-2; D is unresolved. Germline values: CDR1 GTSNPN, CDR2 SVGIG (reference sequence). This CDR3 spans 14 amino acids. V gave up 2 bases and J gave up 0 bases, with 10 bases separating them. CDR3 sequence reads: CAWSLGLSNYGYTF. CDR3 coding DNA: TGTGCCTGGAGTCTGGGCCTGTCTAACTATGGCTACACCTTC.

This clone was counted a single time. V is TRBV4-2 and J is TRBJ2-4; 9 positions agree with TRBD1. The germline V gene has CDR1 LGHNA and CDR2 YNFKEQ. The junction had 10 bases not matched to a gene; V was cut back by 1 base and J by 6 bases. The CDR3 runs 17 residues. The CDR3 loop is CASSQASTGTGRNIQYF. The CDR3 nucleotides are TGTGCCAGCAGCCAAGCGAGCACCGGGACAGGGAGAAACATTCAGTACTTC.

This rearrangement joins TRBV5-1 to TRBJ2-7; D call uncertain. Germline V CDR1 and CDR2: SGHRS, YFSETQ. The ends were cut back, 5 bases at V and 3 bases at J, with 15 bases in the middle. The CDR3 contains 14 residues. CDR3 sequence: CASRPGLGNYEQYF. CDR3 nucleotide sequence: TGCGCCAGCAGACCGGGCCTGGGCAACTACGAGCAGTACTTC.

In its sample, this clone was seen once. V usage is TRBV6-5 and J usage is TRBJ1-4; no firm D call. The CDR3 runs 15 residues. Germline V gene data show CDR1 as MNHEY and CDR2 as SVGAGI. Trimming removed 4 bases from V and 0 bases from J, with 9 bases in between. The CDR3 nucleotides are TGTGCCAGCAGTTTGGCGGCTACAACTAATGAAAAACTGTTTTTT. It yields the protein CASSLAATTNEKLFF.

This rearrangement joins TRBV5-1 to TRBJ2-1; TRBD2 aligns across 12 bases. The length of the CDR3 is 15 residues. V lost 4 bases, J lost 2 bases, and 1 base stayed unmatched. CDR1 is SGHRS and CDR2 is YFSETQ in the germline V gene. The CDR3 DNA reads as TGCGCCAGCAGCCGGACTAGCGGGACCTACAATGAGCAGTTCTTC. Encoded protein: CASSRTSGTYNEQFF.

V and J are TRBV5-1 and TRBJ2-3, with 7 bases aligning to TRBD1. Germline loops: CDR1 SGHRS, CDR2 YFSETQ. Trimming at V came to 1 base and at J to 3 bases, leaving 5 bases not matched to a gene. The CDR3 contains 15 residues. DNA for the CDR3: TGCGCCAGCAGCTTGCGGGGACAGAAAACAGATACGCAGTATTTT. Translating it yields CASSLRGQKTDTQYF.

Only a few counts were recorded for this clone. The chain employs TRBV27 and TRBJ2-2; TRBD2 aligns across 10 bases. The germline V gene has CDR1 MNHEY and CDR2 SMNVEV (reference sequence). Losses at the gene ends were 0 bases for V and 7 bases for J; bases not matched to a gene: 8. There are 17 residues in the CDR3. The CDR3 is CASSLSIGTSEVGELFF. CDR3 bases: TGTGCCAGCAGTTTATCGATCGGGACTAGCGAGGTCGGGGAGCTGTTTTTT.

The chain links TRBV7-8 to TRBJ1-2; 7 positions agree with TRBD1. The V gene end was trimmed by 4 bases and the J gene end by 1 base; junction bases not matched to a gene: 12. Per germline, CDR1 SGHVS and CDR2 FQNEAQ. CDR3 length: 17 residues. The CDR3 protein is CASSWKGQQIFNYGYTF. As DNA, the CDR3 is TGTGCCAGCAGCTGGAAGGGACAGCAGATCTTTAACTATGGCTACACCTTC.

Here the CDR3 reads CASSQTSERRNEQFF. As DNA, the CDR3 is TGTGCCAGCAGCCAAACTAGCGAACGTCGCAATGAGCAGTTCTTC. V usage is TRBV14 and J usage is TRBJ2-1; 7 bases fit TRBD2. Germline V CDR1 and CDR2: SGHDN, FVKESK. The V segment lost 2 bases and the J segment 6 bases; nucleotides outside the gene matches: 7. The CDR3 covers 15 residues.

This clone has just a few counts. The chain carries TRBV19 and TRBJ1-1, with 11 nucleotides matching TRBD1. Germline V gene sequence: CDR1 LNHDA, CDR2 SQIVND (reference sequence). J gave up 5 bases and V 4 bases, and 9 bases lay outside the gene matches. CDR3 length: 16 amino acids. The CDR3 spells CASSTGGQGAGTEAFF. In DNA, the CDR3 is TGTGCCAGTAGTACTGGAGGACAGGGGGCGGGGACTGAAGCTTTCTTT.

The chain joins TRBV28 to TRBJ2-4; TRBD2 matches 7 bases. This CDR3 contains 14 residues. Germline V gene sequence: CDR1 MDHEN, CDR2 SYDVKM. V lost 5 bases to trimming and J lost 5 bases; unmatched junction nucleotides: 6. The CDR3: CASSPSLAENIQYF. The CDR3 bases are TGTGCCAGCAGTCCCTCTCTAGCGGAAAACATTCAGTACTTC.

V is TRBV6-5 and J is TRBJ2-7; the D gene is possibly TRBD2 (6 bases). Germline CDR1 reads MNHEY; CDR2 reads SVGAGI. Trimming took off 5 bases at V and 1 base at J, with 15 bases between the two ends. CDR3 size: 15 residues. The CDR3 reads CASSAKGLFSYEQYF. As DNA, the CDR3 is TGTGCCAGCAGTGCCAAGGGACTGTTTTCCTACGAGCAGTACTTC.

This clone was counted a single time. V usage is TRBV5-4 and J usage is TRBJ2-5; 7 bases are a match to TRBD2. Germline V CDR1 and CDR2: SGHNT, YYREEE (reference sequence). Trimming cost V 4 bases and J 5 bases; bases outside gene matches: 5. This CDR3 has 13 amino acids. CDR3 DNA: TGTGCCAGCAGCCGGACTAGTTCCGAGACCCAGTACTTC. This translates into CASSRTSSETQYF.

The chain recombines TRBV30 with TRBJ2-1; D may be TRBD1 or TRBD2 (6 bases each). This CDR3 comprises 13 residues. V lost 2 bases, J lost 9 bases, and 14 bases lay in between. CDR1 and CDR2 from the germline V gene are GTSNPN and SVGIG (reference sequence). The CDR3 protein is CAWSQGTRSEQFF. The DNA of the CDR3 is TGTGCCTGGAGTCAGGGGACTCGCAGTGAGCAGTTCTTC. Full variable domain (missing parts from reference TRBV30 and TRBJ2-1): SQTIHQWPATLVQPVGSPLSLECTVEGTSNPNLYWYRQAAGRGLQLLFYSVGIGQISSEVPQNLSASRPQDRQFILSSKKLLLSDSGFYLCAWSQGTRSEQFFGPGTRLTVL.

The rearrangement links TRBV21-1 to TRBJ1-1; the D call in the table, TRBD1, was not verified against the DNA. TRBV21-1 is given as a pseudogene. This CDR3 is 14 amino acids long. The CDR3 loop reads CASLEDRGLAEAFF. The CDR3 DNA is TGTGCCAGCCTGGAGGACAGGGGGCTCGCTGAAGCTTTCTTT.

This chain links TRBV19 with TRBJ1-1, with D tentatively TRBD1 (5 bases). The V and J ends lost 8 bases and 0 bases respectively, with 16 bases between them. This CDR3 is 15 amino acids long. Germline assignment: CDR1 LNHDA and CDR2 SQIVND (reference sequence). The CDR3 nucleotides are TGTGCCAGTCGTTCACCAGGGTCAATGAACACTGAAGCTTTCTTT. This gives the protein CASRSPGSMNTEAFF.

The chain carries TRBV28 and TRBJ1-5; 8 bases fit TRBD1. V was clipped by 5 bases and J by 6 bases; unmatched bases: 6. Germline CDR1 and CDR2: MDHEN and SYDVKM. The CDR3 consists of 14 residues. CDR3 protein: CASSRTGRGQPQHF. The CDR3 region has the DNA TGTGCCAGCAGTCGGACAGGGAGGGGTCAGCCCCAGCATTTT.

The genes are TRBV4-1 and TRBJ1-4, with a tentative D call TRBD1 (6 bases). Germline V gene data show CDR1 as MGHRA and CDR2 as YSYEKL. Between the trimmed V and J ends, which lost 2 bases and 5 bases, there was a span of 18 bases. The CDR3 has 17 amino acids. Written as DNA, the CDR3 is TGCGCCAGCAGCCAATCCTGGAGGGCAGGGGAAAATGAAAAACTGTTTTTT. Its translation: CASSQSWRAGENEKLFF.

The CDR3 DNA is TGTGCCAGCAGCTTACAGGGAGCCGCGGAGTCCGGGGAGCTGTTTTTT. Translated: CASSLQGAAESGELFF. This chain joins TRBV7-9 and TRBJ2-2; D possibly matches TRBD1 or TRBD2 (5 bases each). There are 16 residues in the CDR3. Between the trimmed V and J ends, which lost 2 bases and 6 bases, there was a span of 16 bases. The V gene's germline CDR1 is SEHNR and CDR2 FQNEAQ (reference sequence).

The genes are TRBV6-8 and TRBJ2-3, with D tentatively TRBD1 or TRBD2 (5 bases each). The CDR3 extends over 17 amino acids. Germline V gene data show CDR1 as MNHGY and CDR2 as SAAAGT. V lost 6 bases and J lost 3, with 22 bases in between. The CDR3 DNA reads TGTGCCAGCAGCATGAGACAGAGGCCGGGATTAACAGATACGCAGTATTTT. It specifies CASSMRQRPGLTDTQYF.

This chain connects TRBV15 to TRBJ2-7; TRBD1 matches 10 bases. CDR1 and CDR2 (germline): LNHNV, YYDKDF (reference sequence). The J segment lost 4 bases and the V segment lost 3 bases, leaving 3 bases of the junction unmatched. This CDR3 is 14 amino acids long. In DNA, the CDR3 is TGTGCCACCAGCAGGACAGGGGGCGCGTACGAGCAGTACTTC. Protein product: CATSRTGGAYEQYF.

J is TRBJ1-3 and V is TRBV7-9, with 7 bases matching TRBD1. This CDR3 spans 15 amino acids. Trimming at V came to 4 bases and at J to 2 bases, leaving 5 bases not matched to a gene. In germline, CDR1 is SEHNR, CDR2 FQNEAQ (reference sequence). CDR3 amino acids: CASSWSDRAGNTIYF. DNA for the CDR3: TGTGCCAGCAGCTGGAGTGACAGGGCTGGAAACACCATATATTTT.

The CDR3 coding sequence is TGCAGCACCCAACCCACAGGAGGTCGACTAGCTAACTATGGCTACACCTTC. Translating gives CSTQPTGGRLANYGYTF. The chain carries TRBV29-1 and TRBJ1-2; D may be TRBD1 (5 bases). The V gene lost 8 bases and the J gene lost 0 bases, with 25 bases spanning the gap. Germline CDR1 reads SQVTM; CDR2 reads ANQGSEA. The CDR3 length is 17 residues.